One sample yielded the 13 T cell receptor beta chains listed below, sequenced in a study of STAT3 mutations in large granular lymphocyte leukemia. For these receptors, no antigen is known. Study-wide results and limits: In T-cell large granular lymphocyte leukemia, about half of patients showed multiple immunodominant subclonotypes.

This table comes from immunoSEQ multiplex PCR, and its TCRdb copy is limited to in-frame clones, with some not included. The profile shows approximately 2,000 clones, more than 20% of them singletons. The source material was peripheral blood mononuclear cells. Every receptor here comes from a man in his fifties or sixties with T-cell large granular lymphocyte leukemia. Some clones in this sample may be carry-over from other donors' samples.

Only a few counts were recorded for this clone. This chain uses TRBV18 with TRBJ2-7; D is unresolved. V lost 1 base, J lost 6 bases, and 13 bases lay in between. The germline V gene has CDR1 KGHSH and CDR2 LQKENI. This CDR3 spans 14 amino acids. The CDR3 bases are TGTGCCAGCTCACCACTTAGTGGGTTAGTCGAGCAGTACGTC. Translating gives CASSPLSGLVEQYV.

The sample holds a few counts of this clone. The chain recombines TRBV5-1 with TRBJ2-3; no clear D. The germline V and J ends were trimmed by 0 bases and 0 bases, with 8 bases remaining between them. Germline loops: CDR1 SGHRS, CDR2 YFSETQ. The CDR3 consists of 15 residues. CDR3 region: CASSLDGTSTDTQYF. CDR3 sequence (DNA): TGCGCCAGCAGCTTGGACGGTACTAGCACAGATACGCAGTATTTT.

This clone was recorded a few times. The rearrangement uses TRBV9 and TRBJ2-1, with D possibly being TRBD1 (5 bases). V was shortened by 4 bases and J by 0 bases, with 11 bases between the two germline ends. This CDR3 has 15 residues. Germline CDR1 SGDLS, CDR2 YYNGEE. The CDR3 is CASSIGQGSYNEQFF. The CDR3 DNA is TGTGCCAGCAGCATCGGGCAGGGCTCCTACAATGAGCAGTTCTTC.

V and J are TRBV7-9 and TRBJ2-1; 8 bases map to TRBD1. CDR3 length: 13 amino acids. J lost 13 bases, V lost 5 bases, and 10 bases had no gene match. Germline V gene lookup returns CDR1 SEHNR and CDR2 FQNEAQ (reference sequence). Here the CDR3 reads CASSAYPGQEQFF. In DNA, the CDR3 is TGTGCCAGCAGCGCGTACCCGGGACAGGAACAGTTCTTC.

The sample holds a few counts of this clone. For the CDR3, the DNA is TGTGCCAGCAGCCTGGACGGAGATCAGCCCCAGCATTTT. The encoded protein is CASSLDGDQPQHF. This sequence joins TRBV9 and TRBJ1-5; D remains ambiguous. Germline V CDR1 and CDR2: SGDLS, YYNGEE. This CDR3 comprises 13 residues. V was cut by 4 bases and J by 5 bases, with 10 bases left in between.

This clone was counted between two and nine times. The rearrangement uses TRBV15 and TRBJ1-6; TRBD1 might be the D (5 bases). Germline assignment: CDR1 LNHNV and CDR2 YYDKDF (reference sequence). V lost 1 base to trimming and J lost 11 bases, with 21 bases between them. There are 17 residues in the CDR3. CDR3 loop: CATSRAPQGVGFPPLHF. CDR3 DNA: TGTGCCACCAGCAGAGCGCCCCAGGGTGTAGGTTTCCCACCCCTCCACTTT.

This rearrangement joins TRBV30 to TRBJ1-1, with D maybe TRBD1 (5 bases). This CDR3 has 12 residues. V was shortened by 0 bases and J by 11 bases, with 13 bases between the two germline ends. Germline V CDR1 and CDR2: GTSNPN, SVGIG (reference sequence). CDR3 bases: TGTGCCTGGAGTGTAGGGCAGGGAGCGGCTTTCTTT. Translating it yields CAWSVGQGAAFF.

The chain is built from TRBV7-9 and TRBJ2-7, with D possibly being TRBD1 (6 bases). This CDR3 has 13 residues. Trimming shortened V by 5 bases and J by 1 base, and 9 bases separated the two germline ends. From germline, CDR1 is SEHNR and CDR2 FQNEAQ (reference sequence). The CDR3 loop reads CASSTGISYEQYF. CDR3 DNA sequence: TGTGCCAGCAGCACAGGGATATCCTACGAGCAGTACTTC. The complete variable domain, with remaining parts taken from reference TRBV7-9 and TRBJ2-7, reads DTGVSQNPRHKITKRGQNVTFRCDPISEHNRLYWYRQTLGQGPEFLTYFQNEAQLEKSRLLSDRFSAERPKGSFSTLEIQRTEQGDSAMYLCASSTGISYEQYFGPGTRLTVT.

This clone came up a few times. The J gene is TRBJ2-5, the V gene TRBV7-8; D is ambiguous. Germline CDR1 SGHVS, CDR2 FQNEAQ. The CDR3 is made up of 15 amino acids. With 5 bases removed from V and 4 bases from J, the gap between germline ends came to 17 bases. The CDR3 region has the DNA TGTGCCAGCAGCCCCCCTGCTCCGGGTATAGAGACCCAGTACTTC. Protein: CASSPPAPGIETQYF.

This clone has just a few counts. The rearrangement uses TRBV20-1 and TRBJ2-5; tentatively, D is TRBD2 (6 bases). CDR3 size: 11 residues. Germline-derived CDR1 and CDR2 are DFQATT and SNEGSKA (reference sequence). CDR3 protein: CRVGGVGTQYF. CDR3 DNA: TGCAGGGTTGGAGGGGTCGGGACCCAGTACTTC.

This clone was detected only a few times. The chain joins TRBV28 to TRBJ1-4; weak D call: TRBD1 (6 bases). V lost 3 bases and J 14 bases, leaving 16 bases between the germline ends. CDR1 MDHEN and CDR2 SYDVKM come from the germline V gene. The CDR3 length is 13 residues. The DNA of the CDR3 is TGTGCCAGCAGTTTTGGTCCAGGGGCAAACCTGTTTTTT. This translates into CASSFGPGANLFF.

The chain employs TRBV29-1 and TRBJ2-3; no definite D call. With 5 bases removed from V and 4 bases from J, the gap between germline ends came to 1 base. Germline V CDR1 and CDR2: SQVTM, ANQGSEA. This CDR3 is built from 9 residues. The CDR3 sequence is CSVSDTQYF. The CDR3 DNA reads TGCAGCGTTTCAGATACGCAGTATTTT.

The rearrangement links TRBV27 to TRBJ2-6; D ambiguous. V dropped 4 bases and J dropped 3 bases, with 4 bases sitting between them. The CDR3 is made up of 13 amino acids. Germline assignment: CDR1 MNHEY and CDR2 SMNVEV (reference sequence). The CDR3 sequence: CASSWSGANVLTF. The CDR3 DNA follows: TGTGCCAGCAGTTGGAGTGGGGCCAACGTCCTGACTTTC. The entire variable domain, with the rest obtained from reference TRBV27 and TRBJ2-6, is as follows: EAQVTQNPRYLITVTGKKLTVTCSQNMNHEYMSWYRQDPGLGLRQIYYSMNVEVTDKGDVPEGYKVSRKEKRNFPLILESPSPNQTSLYFCASSWSGANVLTFGAGSRLTVL.